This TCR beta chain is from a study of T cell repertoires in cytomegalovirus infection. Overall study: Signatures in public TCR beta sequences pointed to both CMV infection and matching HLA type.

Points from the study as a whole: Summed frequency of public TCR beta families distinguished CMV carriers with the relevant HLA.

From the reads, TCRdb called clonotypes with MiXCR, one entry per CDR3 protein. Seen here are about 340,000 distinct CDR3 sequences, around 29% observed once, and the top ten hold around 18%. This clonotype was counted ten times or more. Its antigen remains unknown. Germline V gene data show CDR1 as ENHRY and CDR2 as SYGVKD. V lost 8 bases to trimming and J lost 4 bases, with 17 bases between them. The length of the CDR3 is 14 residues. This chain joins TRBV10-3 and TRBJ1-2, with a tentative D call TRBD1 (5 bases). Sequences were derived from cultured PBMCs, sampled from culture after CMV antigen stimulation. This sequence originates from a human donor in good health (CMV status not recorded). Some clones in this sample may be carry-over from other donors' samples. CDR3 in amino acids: CAIGDPGIIYGYTF. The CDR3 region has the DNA TGTGCCATCGGGGACCCCGGGATTATCTATGGCTACACCTTC.